The 31 T cell receptor beta chains below all came from one sample that was sequenced in a study of regulatory T cells in long-lasting Graves disease. TCR beta libraries were built with iRepertoire HTBI primers and Arm-PCR of CDR3 regions. TCRdb ran MiXCR on the multiplex PCR reads and lists one entry per CDR3 protein. Of 400,000 to 550,000 distinct CDR3 sequences detected, 15% appear once; the ten largest clones hold over 15%. As to time point: newly diagnosed GD, antithyroid drugs for less than 3 months. RNA isolated from PBMCs was used to make the TCR library. This sample also appeared in a second study, on T cells in Graves' hyperthyroidism and ophthalmopathy.

The material was peripheral blood mononuclear cells (PBMCs), obtained at new diagnosis, from a patient treated with antithyroid drugs. The source of these receptors is a young woman with Graves disease.

The table lists this clonotype with a few counts. J is TRBJ1-5 and V is TRBV20-1; D uncertain. Trimming pared 5 bases from V and 2 bases from J, leaving 10 bases between. The V gene's germline CDR1 is DFQATT and CDR2 SNEGSKA (reference sequence). The CDR3 has 13 amino acids. The CDR3 region is CSASDWGNQPQHF. Written as DNA, the CDR3 is TGCAGTGCTTCCGACTGGGGCAATCAGCCCCAGCATTTT.

Of note for this clonotype: A much larger clonotype is one base distant, so this may be a read error. The chain couples TRBV7-9 to TRBJ2-5; D may be TRBD1 (5 bases). CDR3 length: 17 amino acids. V was cut by 7 bases and J by 11 bases, with 32 bases left in between. CDR1 is SEHNR, CDR2 FQNEAQ, per germline (reference sequence). CDR3 DNA: TGTGCCAGCATCCCGAAGGTCAGACAGAGCTCCTACAATGAGCAGTACTTC. Amino acids: CASIPKVRQSSYNEQYF.

This clonotype was detected a few times. The chain is built from TRBV4-1 and TRBJ2-1; 14 nucleotides line up with TRBD2. Trimming at V came to 2 bases and at J to 9 bases, leaving 6 bases not matched to a gene. This CDR3 is built from 16 residues. CDR1 is MGHRA and CDR2 is YSYEKL in the germline V gene. The CDR3 bases are TGCGCCAGCAGCCAACAGGGACTAGCGGGAGAGCGTGAGCAGTTCTTC. Amino acids: CASSQQGLAGEREQFF.

V usage is TRBV27 and J usage is TRBJ2-7, with TRBD2 matching 8 bases. The CDR3 has 16 amino acids. Per germline, CDR1 MNHEY and CDR2 SMNVEV (reference sequence). Losses at the gene ends were 4 bases for V and 0 bases for J; bases not matched to a gene: 8. The DNA for the CDR3 is TGTGCCAGCAGTTCCAACAGCGGGAGTATCTCCTACGAGCAGTACTTC. Protein: CASSSNSGSISYEQYF.

Many counts were recorded for this clonotype. The chain recombines TRBV28 with TRBJ2-7; D possibly matches TRBD1 or TRBD2 (5 bases each). The germline V and J ends were trimmed by 5 bases and 6 bases, with 17 bases remaining between them. This CDR3 region has 14 residues. Germline V lookup: CDR1 MDHEN, CDR2 SYDVKM. The CDR3 protein is CASSPVFRGGEQYF. For the CDR3, the DNA is TGTGCCAGCAGTCCCGTTTTCCGGGGCGGCGAGCAGTACTTC.

At least ten counts were recorded for this clonotype. The chain links TRBV28 to TRBJ1-1; D remains unclear. Trimming cost V 4 bases and J 6 bases, with 9 bases left between them. This CDR3 spans 12 amino acids. Germline V gene lookup returns CDR1 MDHEN and CDR2 SYDVKM. The CDR3 loop is CASSSLLSEAFF. Written as DNA, the CDR3 is TGTGCCAGCAGTTCCCTACTCTCTGAAGCTTTCTTT.

CDR3 residues: CASSGASGGSGVSEQFF. CDR3 nucleotides: TGTGCCAGCAGCGGTGCCTCAGGCGGGAGTGGAGTCAGTGAGCAGTTCTTC. V and J are TRBV9 and TRBJ2-1; TRBD2 matches at 7 bases. Trimming at V came to 3 bases and at J to 9 bases, leaving 18 bases not matched to a gene. The CDR3 is made up of 17 amino acids. Germline CDR1 SGDLS, CDR2 YYNGEE.

This clonotype was observed a few times. A read error is likely, as this CDR3 ends without the conserved phenylalanine or tryptophan. Because the CDR3's place on the DNA is in doubt, the DNA is left out and the CDR3 is given as listed by TCRdb. This chain uses TRBV9 with TRBJ1-1; the tabulated D call, TRBD1, remains unverified against the DNA. The CDR3 extends over 11 residues, inclusive of both ends. Germline CDR1 SGDLS, CDR2 YYNGEE. Here the CDR3 reads CASSGGGLFQM.

This clonotype has at least ten counts. CDR3 loop: CASSRDRGLNEKLFF. CDR3 sequence (DNA): TGTGCCAGCAGTCGGGACAGGGGGCTGAATGAAAAACTGTTTTTT. The chain recombines TRBV28 with TRBJ1-4, with 12 bases that match TRBD1. The CDR3 extends over 15 amino acids. With 5 bases clipped from V and 5 bases from J, the junction kept 3 bases outside the gene matches. Germline V gene sequence: CDR1 MDHEN, CDR2 SYDVKM.

As concerns this clonotype: A much larger clonotype is one base distant, so this may be a read error. The chain couples TRBV7-9 to TRBJ2-1, with TRBD1 identical over 9 bases. Per the germline V gene, CDR1 is SEHNR and CDR2 is FQNEAQ (reference sequence). CDR3 size: 15 residues. The CDR3 loop is CASSSRDRVYNEQLF. CDR3 in DNA: TGTGCCAGCAGCTCTCGGGACAGGGTTTACAATGAGCAGTTATTC.

There are a few counts of this clonotype. The CDR3 DNA reads TGTGCCAGCATTGGGGTCTATACAGATACGCAGTATTTT. Translating it yields CASIGVYTDTQYF. The chain has TRBV2 and TRBJ2-3; D uncertain. The germline CDR1 and CDR2 sequences are SNHLY and FYNNEI. V dropped 7 bases and J dropped 3 bases, with 11 bases sitting between them. CDR3 length: 13 residues.

The CDR3 region has the DNA TGTGCCAGCACCCCGGGACTAGCGGGACCCGGGGAGCTGTTTTTT. Translated, it gives CASTPGLAGPGELFF. V is TRBV7-9 and J is TRBJ2-2, with 13 bases that match TRBD2. Looked up from germline, CDR1 is SEHNR and CDR2 is FQNEAQ (reference sequence). The CDR3 loop spans 15 amino acids. After removal of 7 bases from V and 6 bases from J, the junction contained 5 bases not matched to a gene.

This clonotype has ten or more counts. This chain links TRBV28 with TRBJ2-1, with 7 bases aligning to TRBD2. Germline CDR1 and CDR2: MDHEN and SYDVKM. The CDR3 is 15 amino acids. Trimming at V came to 5 bases and at J to 8 bases, leaving 12 bases not matched to a gene. The CDR3 nucleotides read TGTGCCAGCAGTCAATCCGGGAGGATGGGTCATGAGCAGTTCTTC. Protein product: CASSQSGRMGHEQFF.

This chain joins TRBV20-1 and TRBJ2-1; D may be TRBD1 (6 bases). The CDR3 sequence is 16 residues long. The germline V gene encodes CDR1 DFQATT and CDR2 SNEGSKA (reference sequence). V was pared by 5 bases and J by 0 bases, with 17 bases between. CDR3 in DNA: TGCAGTGCTCCCAGGGGCTCCGGCTTCTCCTACAATGAGCAGTTCTTC. It yields the protein CSAPRGSGFSYNEQFF.

This clonotype was seen a few times. This chain joins TRBV7-9 and TRBJ1-3; D may be TRBD1 (6 bases). CDR3 length equals 14 residues. CDR1 is SEHNR, CDR2 FQNEAQ, per germline (reference sequence). Between the trimmed V and J ends, which lost 1 base and 7 bases, there was a span of 11 bases. The CDR3 bases are TGTGCCAGCAGCTTAGTCAGGGGAAGGAACACCATATATTTT. It is translated as CASSLVRGRNTIYF.

This clonotype has at least ten counts. The J gene is TRBJ1-2, the V gene TRBV30, with no clear D. The CDR3 consists of 10 residues. V was cut by 7 bases and J by 8 bases, with 11 bases left in between. Per germline, CDR1 GTSNPN and CDR2 SVGIG (reference sequence). CDR3 sequence reads: CASEVGGYTF. The CDR3 bases are TGTGCCTCTGAGGTGGGGGGCTACACCTTC.

The count of this clonotype is one. The conserved phenylalanine or tryptophan normally closing the CDR3 is absent here, so this likely arose from a read error. The V call is TRBV6-2 or TRBV6-3, the J call TRBJ1-6; a possible D gene is TRBD1 (5 bases). Trimming left V 2 bases short and J 7 bases short, with 15 bases between. CDR1 and CDR2 from the germline V gene are MNHEY and SVGEGT. There are 16 residues in the CDR3. CDR3 in amino acids: CASSYRVGPENSPLHL. CDR3 nucleotide sequence: TGTGCCAGCAGTTACCGCGTGGGGCCTGAGAATTCACCCCTCCACCTT.

In its sample, this clonotype was seen a few times. The chain couples TRBV30 to TRBJ2-7, with D perhaps TRBD1 (5 bases). CDR1 and CDR2 (germline): GTSNPN, SVGIG (reference sequence). The CDR3 extends over 13 amino acids. V was shortened by 2 bases and J by 1 base, with 9 bases between the two germline ends. The CDR3 region has the DNA TGTGCCTGGAGTCGGAAGGGGTCCTACGAGCAGTACTTC. As protein: CAWSRKGSYEQYF.

This clonotype was counted a few times. The rearrangement joins TRBV29-1 to TRBJ1-2; TRBD1 matches at 7 bases. The length of the CDR3 is 17 residues. Losses at the gene ends were 1 base for V and 4 bases for J; bases not matched to a gene: 15. Germline CDR1 SQVTM, CDR2 ANQGSEA. As DNA, the CDR3 is TGCAGCGTTGAAGGAGGGGGCGCGAGGGGGTTTGGCTATGGCTACACCTTC. It encodes CSVEGGGARGFGYGYTF.

Ten or more counts support this clonotype. This chain connects TRBV28 to TRBJ2-3, with TRBD2 identical over 8 bases. CDR3 length equals 15 residues. V dropped 6 bases and J dropped 1; count of bases not matched to a gene: 6. Germline lookup yields CDR1 MDHEN and CDR2 SYDVKM. The CDR3 region is CASSPSGGGTDTQYF. The CDR3 DNA reads as TGTGCCAGCAGCCCCTCCGGGGGGGGCACAGATACGCAGTATTTT.

There are many counts of this clonotype. The CDR3 sequence: CSTGTVTDTQYF. CDR3 in DNA: TGCAGTACCGGGACAGTAACAGATACGCAGTATTTT. The rearrangement links TRBV20-1 to TRBJ2-3; 7 positions match TRBD1. V lost 8 bases to trimming and J lost 3 bases; unmatched junction nucleotides: 5. The CDR3 loop spans 12 amino acids. The germline V gene has CDR1 DFQATT and CDR2 SNEGSKA (reference sequence).

This chain uses TRBV4-1 with TRBJ1-2; no firm D call. In germline, CDR1 is MGHRA, CDR2 YSYEKL. This CDR3 has 17 amino acids. The V gene lost 2 bases and the J gene lost 2 bases, with 18 bases spanning the gap. CDR3 coding DNA: TGCGCCAGCAGCCAATCGCCGGGCAAGGGTCAAAACTATGGCTACACCTTC. Its translation: CASSQSPGKGQNYGYTF.

Notes on this clonotype: A much larger clone is a single base away; this may be a read error. The CDR3 protein is CASNLGSGGAVDTEAFF. CDR3 DNA sequence: TGTGCCAGCAACTTAGGATCCGGGGGGGCGGTAGACACTGAAGCTTTCTTT. The chain couples TRBV11-2 to TRBJ1-1; tentatively, D is TRBD1 (6 bases). Germline CDR1 SGHAT, CDR2 FQNNGV. The CDR3 totals 17 residues.

Note on this clonotype: The junction and the germline gene differ at one end; a read error may be behind it. The CDR3 region is CTSSLEQGNQPQHF. DNA for the CDR3: TGTACCAGCAGCTTGGAACAAGGCAATCAGCCCCAGCATTTT. The chain joins TRBV5-5 to TRBJ1-5; D is ambiguous. CDR3 size: 14 residues. CDR1 is SGHKS, CDR2 YYEKEE, per germline (reference sequence). Full variable domain (outside the CDR3, taken from reference TRBV5-5 and TRBJ1-5): DAGVTQSPTHLIKTRGQQVTLRCSPISGHKSVSWYQQVLGQGPQFIFQYYEKEERGRGNFPDRFSARQFPNYSSELNVNALLLGDSALYLCTSSLEQGNQPQHFGDGTRLSIL.

This clonotype was found many times. The V gene is TRBV11-2, the J gene TRBJ2-1, with 9 bases fitting TRBD2. V gave up 3 bases and J gave up 8 bases; unmatched junction bases: 8. Germline loops: CDR1 SGHAT, CDR2 FQNNGV. The CDR3 covers 15 residues. The CDR3 sequence is CASSLRAGGTDEQFF. Here the CDR3 DNA reads TGTGCCAGCAGCTTGAGAGCGGGAGGTACGGATGAGCAGTTCTTC.

This chain joins TRBV6-2 or TRBV6-3 and TRBJ2-3; TRBD2 is a possible D gene (6 bases). The CDR3 is 14 residues long. V lost 8 bases and J 4 bases, leaving 16 bases between the germline ends. Germline V gene lookup returns CDR1 MNHEY and CDR2 SVGEGT. The CDR3 region is CASDGGGVADTQYF. In nucleotides, the CDR3 is TGTGCCAGCGACGGGGGAGGTGTTGCAGATACGCAGTATTTT.

Ten or more counts support this clonotype. The chain links TRBV24-1 to TRBJ2-1; a weak D match, TRBD1 (6 bases). CDR3 length: 15 amino acids. The V and J ends lost 4 bases and 9 bases respectively, with 18 bases between them. CDR1 is KGHDR and CDR2 is SFDVKD in the germline V gene. The CDR3 nucleotides read TGTGCCACCAGTGACAGGGGTTTGCTTAGAGGTGAGCAGTTCTTC. This gives the protein CATSDRGLLRGEQFF.

The J gene is TRBJ2-3, the V gene TRBV20-1, with D possibly matching TRBD2 (5 bases). Trimming took off 6 bases at V and 6 bases at J, with 22 bases between the two ends. CDR1 is DFQATT and CDR2 is SNEGSKA in the germline V gene (reference sequence). The CDR3 extends over 15 amino acids. DNA for the CDR3: TGCAGTGCCGACGACTGGAGGAGCCACACGGATACGCAGTATTTT. This codes for CSADDWRSHTDTQYF.

This clonotype was seen many times. In DNA form, the CDR3 reads TGTGCCAGCAGTCAAAGGACCGGGACTACCTACAATGAGCAGTTCTTC. Its translation: CASSQRTGTTYNEQFF. The rearrangement links TRBV6-1 to TRBJ2-1; 7 nucleotides line up with TRBD2. Germline CDR1 and CDR2: MNHNS and SASEGT. J gave up 2 bases and V 5 bases, and 9 bases lay outside the gene matches. The CDR3 is made up of 16 amino acids.

This clonotype was recorded at least ten times. This chain joins TRBV24-1 and TRBJ2-7; TRBD2 agrees at 12 bases. Losses at the gene ends were 4 bases for V and 6 bases for J; bases not matched to a gene: 6. The CDR3 runs to 15 residues. CDR1 and CDR2 (germline): KGHDR, SFDVKD. The CDR3 reads CATSDRLAGEGEQYF. CDR3 DNA: TGTGCCACCAGTGACCGACTAGCGGGAGAAGGCGAGCAGTACTTC.

A few counts support this clonotype. The genes are TRBV10-3 and TRBJ2-3, with no clear D. Per the germline V gene, CDR1 is ENHRY and CDR2 is SYGVKD. This CDR3 is 14 amino acids long. Trimming removed 2 bases at V and 2 bases at J, with 8 bases between. In DNA, the CDR3 is TGTGCCATCAGTGAGAGGTCTACCACAGATACGCAGTATTTT. This translates into CAISERSTTDTQYF.